What follows are 15 T cell receptor beta chains derived from one specimen sequenced in a study of shared clonotypes between healthy human individuals. Measured with immunoSEQ multiplex PCR; TCRdb has only the in-frame clones, and not every one. Found here are around 2,000,000 clones, 95% of them singletons; the top ten hold more than 0.1%. The sequencing input was naive CD4+ T cells sorted from blood. This sample's subset: CD45RA+ positively selected. The source of these receptors is a man between 18 and 35 years old in good health.

V usage is TRBV2 and J usage is TRBJ1-5, with a weak D call TRBD1 (5 bases). The CDR3 runs to 16 residues. Germline CDR1 is SNHLY and CDR2 is FYNNEI. V lost 1 base and J lost 0, with 10 bases in between. CDR3 coding DNA: TGTGCCAGCAGTGAAGTTGGGGACCTTAGCAATCAGCCCCAGCATTTT. Its protein is CASSEVGDLSNQPQHF. The variable domain in full, with the rest retrieved from reference TRBV2 and TRBJ1-5, is EPEVTQTPSHQVTQMGQEVILRCVPISNHLYFYWYRQILGQKVEFLVSFYNNEISEKSEIFDDQFSVERPDGSNFTLKIRSTKLEDSAMYFCASSEVGDLSNQPQHFGDGTRLSIL.

The chain has TRBV27 and TRBJ1-5, with unresolved D. The V end was cut by 10 bases, the J end by 5 bases, with 15 bases between. Germline V CDR1 and CDR2: MNHEY, SMNVEV (reference sequence). The CDR3 is 13 amino acids. In DNA form, the CDR3 reads TGTGCCACCCCTACGACGGAGTATCAGCCCCAGCATTTT. Translated, it gives CATPTTEYQPQHF.

This clone is a singleton in its sample. The V gene is TRBV5-4, the J gene TRBJ2-5; maybe TRBD2 (6 bases). The CDR3 spans 13 residues. In germline, CDR1 is SGHNT, CDR2 YYREEE (reference sequence). Trimming pared 4 bases from V and 2 bases from J, leaving 9 bases between. CDR3 DNA: TGTGCCAGCAGCCGCGGGGCTCAAGAGACCCAGTACTTC. Its translation: CASSRGAQETQYF.

The chain recombines TRBV19 with TRBJ1-1, with D possibly TRBD1 on 5 matching bases. There are 15 residues in the CDR3. Per germline, CDR1 LNHDA and CDR2 SQIVND (reference sequence). Trimming stripped 6 bases from V and 6 bases from J, with 20 bases between. The CDR3 here is CASSKQATAGSEAFF. The CDR3 region has the DNA TGTGCCAGTAGCAAACAGGCCACCGCCGGGTCTGAAGCTTTCTTT.

The chain combines TRBV30 with TRBJ1-5; D is perhaps TRBD1 (6 bases). Deletions cut 5 bases from V and 7 bases from J, with 15 bases between. Germline V CDR1 and CDR2: GTSNPN, SVGIG (reference sequence). The CDR3 extends over 13 amino acids. CDR3 nucleotides: TGTGCCTGGGCGGGAGGAAGGGGGCAGCCCCAGCATTTT. It translates to CAWAGGRGQPQHF.

V is TRBV11-2 and J is TRBJ1-6; tentatively, D is TRBD1 (5 bases). With 4 bases removed from V and 10 bases from J, the gap between germline ends came to 14 bases. CDR3 length equals 14 residues. CDR1 and CDR2 from the germline V gene are SGHAT and FQNNGV. CDR3 protein: CASSSLRGVSPLHF. The CDR3 DNA reads TGTGCCAGCAGCTCCCTCCGGGGGGTATCACCCCTCCACTTT.

This chain joins TRBV15 and TRBJ1-3; TRBD1 agrees at 7 bases. This CDR3 comprises 15 residues. Germline V gives CDR1 LNHNV, CDR2 YYDKDF (reference sequence). Trimming took 5 bases from V and 0 from J; bases not matched to a gene: 4. CDR3 sequence: CATSGRDSSGNTIYF. The CDR3 DNA is TGTGCCACCAGCGGTAGGGACAGCTCTGGAAACACCATATATTTT.

The chain joins TRBV28 to TRBJ1-1; D gene uncertain. This CDR3 spans 13 amino acids. Trimming shortened V by 3 bases and J by 2 bases, and 7 bases separated the two germline ends. CDR1 is MDHEN and CDR2 is SYDVKM in the germline V gene. The CDR3 protein is CASSFFSNTEAFF. The DNA of the CDR3 is TGTGCCAGCAGTTTTTTTAGTAACACTGAAGCTTTCTTT.

J is TRBJ1-6 and V is TRBV29-1; 7 bases line up with TRBD1. V shed 6 bases, J shed 7 bases, and the junction held 18 bases outside the gene matches. CDR3 length: 17 residues. Germline CDR1 and CDR2: SQVTM and ANQGSEA. The CDR3 loop is CSVKNPRRQGTNSPLHF. The CDR3 coding sequence is TGCAGCGTCAAAAACCCCCGCAGACAGGGCACAAATTCACCCCTCCACTTT.

This chain connects TRBV4-3 to TRBJ1-4, with 8 bases fitting TRBD1. Per the germline V gene, CDR1 is LGHNA and CDR2 is YSLEER. J lost 6 bases, V lost 4 bases, and 10 bases had no gene match. This CDR3 has 16 amino acids. The CDR3 is CASSRINRGIDEKLFF. In DNA form, the CDR3 reads TGCGCCAGCAGCCGCATAAACAGGGGGATTGATGAAAAACTGTTTTTT.

This rearrangement joins TRBV5-1 to TRBJ2-3; D not certain. CDR3 length: 15 amino acids. V gave up 2 bases and J gave up 3 bases, with 13 bases separating them. Germline CDR1 reads SGHRS; CDR2 reads YFSETQ. CDR3 coding DNA: TGCGCCAGCAGCTTAAATGGGGTTCGTACAGATACGCAGTATTTT. Its protein is CASSLNGVRTDTQYF.

The chain combines TRBV4-1 with TRBJ2-1, with 12 bases lining up with TRBD2. The CDR3 extends over 16 amino acids. The germline V gene encodes CDR1 MGHRA and CDR2 YSYEKL. J was trimmed by 7 bases and V by 4 bases; bases with no gene match: 8. This CDR3 is CASSPGLAGKVNEQFF. As DNA, the CDR3 is TGCGCCAGCAGCCCCGGACTAGCGGGAAAGGTTAATGAGCAGTTCTTC.

V gene TRBV27 combines with J gene TRBJ2-7, with TRBD2 identical over 7 bases. The CDR3 sequence is 14 residues long. The germline V gene encodes CDR1 MNHEY and CDR2 SMNVEV (reference sequence). Trimming cost V 5 bases and J 4 bases; bases outside gene matches: 8. This CDR3 is CASSQQRGGYEQYF. The CDR3 DNA is TGTGCCAGCAGTCAGCAGCGGGGAGGGTACGAGCAGTACTTC.

The J gene is TRBJ2-3, the V gene TRBV11-2; D is unclear. The CDR3 is made up of 12 amino acids. V dropped 3 bases and J dropped 3 bases, with 4 bases sitting between them. CDR1 is SGHAT, CDR2 FQNNGV, per germline. The CDR3 protein is CASSFQTDTQYF. The CDR3 DNA follows: TGTGCCAGCAGCTTTCAGACAGATACGCAGTATTTT.

In regard to this clone: Other DNA sequences in this sample translate to the same CDR3. The V and J genes are TRBV7-2 and TRBJ2-3; no clear D gene. The CDR3 is 14 residues long. Germline CDR1 and CDR2: SGHTA and FQGNSA. Trimming took 1 base from V and 0 from J, leaving 5 bases between them. CDR3 protein: CASSLVGSTDTQYF. The CDR3 region has the DNA TGTGCCAGCAGCTTAGTCGGAAGCACAGATACGCAGTATTTT.